This is a list of T cell receptor beta chains from one sample in a study of neoadjuvant anti-PD-1 for oral cavity cancer. Sequenced by immunoSEQ multiplex PCR; TCRdb stores in-frame clones only, minus some. The sample has under 15,000 clones, about 67% seen once. The input for sequencing was tumor tissue, taken before nivolumab (anti-PD-1) treatment. The receptor source for this set is a person aged 40-85 years with oral cavity squamous cell carcinoma. The donor label of this sample is uncertain. CDR3s include the opening cysteine and the closing phenylalanine or tryptophan. Fields, in order: V gene, clone size, D gene, J gene, CDR3 protein, CDR3 DNA. A D gene is named only where the DNA matches it firmly. Part of the rows lack a size; the others show once, few, many or a class for expanded clones.

TRBV11-2	.	.	TRBJ2-1	CASSFLGVARRQEQFF	TGTGCCAGCAGCTTCCTCGGGGTTGCTAGGCGTCAAGAGCAGTTCTTC
TRBV9	.	TRBD1	TRBJ2-2	CASSYYQGASTGELFF	TGTGCCAGCAGCTATTATCAGGGGGCGAGCACCGGGGAGCTGTTTTTT
TRBV15	.	.	TRBJ1-1	CATSREGRGNAFF	TGTGCCACCAGCCGGGAAGGACGGGGTAATGCTTTCTTT
TRBV6-6	.	TRBD1	TRBJ1-4	CASSYVGGALNEKLFF	TGTGCCAGCAGTTACGTAGGGGGCGCCTTAAATGAAAAACTGTTTTTT
TRBV4-2	medium-sized	.	TRBJ1-6	CASSQGGPGTTYNSPLHF	TGTGCCAGCAGCCAAGGGGGCCCAGGTACAACCTATAATTCACCCCTCCACTTT
TRBV11-2	.	.	TRBJ2-7	CASSLAKHYEQYF	TGTGCCAGCAGCTTAGCCAAGCACTACGAGCAGTACTTC
TRBV5-1	.	.	TRBJ1-1	CASSLEPSNTEAFF	TGCGCCAGCAGCTTGGAACCTTCGAACACTGAAGCTTTCTTT
TRBV7-3	.	.	TRBJ2-1	CASSLIPQGEQFF	TGTGCCAGCAGCTTAATCCCCCAAGGTGAGCAGTTCTTC
TRBV11-2	once	.	TRBJ2-5	CASSWSMGVETQYF	TGTGCCAGCAGTTGGTCTATGGGCGTAGAGACCCAGTACTTC
TRBV4-1	.	.	TRBJ2-1	CASSPIQGMGNEQFF	TGCGCCAGCAGCCCCATACAGGGAATGGGCAATGAGCAGTTCTTC